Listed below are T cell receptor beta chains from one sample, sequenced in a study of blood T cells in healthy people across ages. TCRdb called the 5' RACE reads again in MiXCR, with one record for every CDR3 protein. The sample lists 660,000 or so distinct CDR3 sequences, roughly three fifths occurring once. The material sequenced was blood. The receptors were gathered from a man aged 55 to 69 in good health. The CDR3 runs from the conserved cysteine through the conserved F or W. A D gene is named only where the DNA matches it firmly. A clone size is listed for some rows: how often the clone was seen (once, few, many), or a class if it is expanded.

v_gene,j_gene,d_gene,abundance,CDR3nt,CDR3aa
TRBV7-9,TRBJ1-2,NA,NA,TGTGCCAGCAGCCAACCTGGCTACTATGGCTACACCTTC,CASSQPGYYGYTF
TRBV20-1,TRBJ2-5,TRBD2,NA,TGCAGTGCCCCACCGGGACTAGCTCAAGAGACCCAGTACTTC,CSAPPGLAQETQYF
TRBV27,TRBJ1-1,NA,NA,TGTGCCAGCAGTTTGGTCCAGGGTTTTGAAGCTTTCTTT,CASSLVQGFEAFF
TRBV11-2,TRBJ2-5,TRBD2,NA,TGTGCCAGCAGCCTGGGGACTAGCGGGGGGCGGGAGACCCAGTACTTC,CASSLGTSGGRETQYF
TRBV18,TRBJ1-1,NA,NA,TGTGCCAGCTCACCACCGGGGAGCAAAGCTTTCTTT,CASSPPGSKAFF
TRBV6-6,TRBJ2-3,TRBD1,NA,TGTGCCAGCAGTCCGGACAGGTTCTCAGATACGCAGTATTTT,CASSPDRFSDTQYF
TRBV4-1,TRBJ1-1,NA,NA,TGCGCCAGCAGCCAAGTCGAGAGGACTGAAGCTTTCTTT,CASSQVERTEAFF
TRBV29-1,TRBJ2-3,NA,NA,TGCAGCGTTGATTGGGGCAGTACAGATACGCAGTATTTT,CSVDWGSTDTQYF
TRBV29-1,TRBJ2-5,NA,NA,TGCAGCGTTGACGGGCAGGCCCAAGAGACCCAGTACTTC,CSVDGQAQETQYF
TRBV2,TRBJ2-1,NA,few,TGTGCCAGCACCCCGAACCCGGATGAGCAGTTCTTC,CASTPNPDEQFF
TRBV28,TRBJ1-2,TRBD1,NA,TGTGCCAGCAGTCCAGGGGGTGAAGCTAACTATGGCTACACCTTC,CASSPGGEANYGYTF
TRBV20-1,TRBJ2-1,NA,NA,TGCAGTGCTACCCCCTCGATTACAGTGAGCTCCTACAATGAGCAGTTCTTC,CSATPSITVSSYNEQFF
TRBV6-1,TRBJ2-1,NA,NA,TGTGCCAGCAGTGAAGTAGGGGGGCGGGTGGATGAGCAGTTCTTC,CASSEVGGRVDEQFF
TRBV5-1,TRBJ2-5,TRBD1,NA,TGCGCCAGCAGCTTAATTCCGTTAACAGGGGGCGGGGAGACCCAGTACTTC,CASSLIPLTGGGETQYF
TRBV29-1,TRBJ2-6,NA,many,TGCAGCGCTACGACAGACTCTGGGGCCAACGTCCTGACTTTC,CSATTDSGANVLTF
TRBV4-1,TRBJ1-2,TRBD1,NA,TGCGCCAGCAGCCCGGCCCGACAGGGGGGCTATGGCTACACCTTC,CASSPARQGGYGYTF
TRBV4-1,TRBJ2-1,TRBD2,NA,TGCGCCAGCAGAGGACTAGCGGGGGCGCATGAGCAGTTCTTC,CASRGLAGAHEQFF
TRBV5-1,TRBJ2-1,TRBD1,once,TGCGCCAGCAGCCCCCGTCCCGGGACAGGGGGCTCTGGCAATGAGCAGTTCTTC,CASSPRPGTGGSGNEQFF
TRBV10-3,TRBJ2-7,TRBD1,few,TGTGCCATCAGTGAGCTGAGAGACCGGGACAGGGGATACGAGCAGTACTTC,CAISELRDRDRGYEQYF
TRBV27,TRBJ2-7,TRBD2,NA,TGTGCCAGCGCCCCGGCGATAGCGGGCCCCTACGAGCAGTACTTC,CASAPAIAGPYEQYF
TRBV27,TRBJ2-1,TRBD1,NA,TGTGCCAGCAGTCAAAGACAGGGAGTCACCTACAATGAGCAGTTCTTC,CASSQRQGVTYNEQFF
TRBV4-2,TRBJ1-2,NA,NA,NA,CASSQDWGAGSGNTF
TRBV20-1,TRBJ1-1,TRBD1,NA,TGCAGTGCTGTAGGGACAGCAAACACTGAAGCTTTCTTT,CSAVGTANTEAFF
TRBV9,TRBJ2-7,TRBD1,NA,TGTGCCAGCAGCATCCGGGACAGTCGGAACGAGCAGTACTTC,CASSIRDSRNEQYF
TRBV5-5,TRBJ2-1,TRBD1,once,TGTGCCAGCAGCTTGATGGGACAGTTCGCGCAGTTCTTC,CASSLMGQFAQFF
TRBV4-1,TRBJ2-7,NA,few,TGCGCCAGCAGCCAAGGTTTACAGGTCCTAGCCTACGAGCAGTACTTC,CASSQGLQVLAYEQYF
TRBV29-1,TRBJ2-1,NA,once,TGCAGCGTTGTACCTAGCTATTACAATGAGCAGTTCTTC,CSVVPSYYNEQFF
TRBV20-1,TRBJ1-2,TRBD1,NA,TGCAGTGCTAGAGAAGGCAGGGGGCTGGGGGGCTACACCTTC,CSAREGRGLGGYTF
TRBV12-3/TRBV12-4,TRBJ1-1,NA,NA,TGTGCCAGCACCTCAAACACGGCCTCGGAAGCTTTCTTT,CASTSNTASEAFF
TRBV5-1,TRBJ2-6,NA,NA,TGCGCCAGCAGCTTGGGAGGCTTAAGCTCTGGGGCCAACGTCCTGACTTTC,CASSLGGLSSGANVLTF
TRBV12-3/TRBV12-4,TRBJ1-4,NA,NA,TGTGCCAGCAGCCTCGGGCCCGAGGGGGAAAAACTGTTTTTT,CASSLGPEGEKLFF
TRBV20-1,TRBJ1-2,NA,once,TGCAGTGCTAGTTATCCGGGGGGCTACACCTTC,CSASYPGGYTF
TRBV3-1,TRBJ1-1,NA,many,TGTGCCAGCAGCACCCCGCGGAGTGGGGGTAGGAACACTGAAGCTTTCTTT,CASSTPRSGGRNTEAFF
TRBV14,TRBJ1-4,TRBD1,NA,TGTGCCAGCAGCCCTACAGGGGGTGGAACTAATGAAAAACTGTTTTTT,CASSPTGGGTNEKLFF
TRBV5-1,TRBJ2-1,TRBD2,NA,TGCGCCAGCAGCTTGTCGACTAGCGCCATTAACAATGAGCAGTTCTTC,CASSLSTSAINNEQFF
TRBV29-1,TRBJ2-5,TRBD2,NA,TGCAGCGTTCCTAGCGGGGGGGCCGGGGAGACCCAGTACTTC,CSVPSGGAGETQYF
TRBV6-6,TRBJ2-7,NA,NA,TGTGCCAGCTTGACCTACAATGAGCAGTACTTC,CASLTYNEQYF
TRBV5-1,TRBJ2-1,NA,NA,TGCGCCTGCAGCTTGTCGGCTAGACGAATCGATGAGCAGTTCTTC,CACSLSARRIDEQFF
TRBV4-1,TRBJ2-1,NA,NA,TGCGCCAGCAGCCCCCGGCCCTCATTTAATGAGCAGTTCTTC,CASSPRPSFNEQFF
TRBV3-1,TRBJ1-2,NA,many,TGTGCCAGCAGCCAAGACAGGGGATATGGCTACACCTTC,CASSQDRGYGYTF
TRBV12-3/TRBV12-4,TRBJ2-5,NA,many,TGTGCCAGCAGCGGGCAGGGTGGGGAGACCCAGTACTTC,CASSGQGGETQYF
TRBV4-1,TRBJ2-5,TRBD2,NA,TGCGCCAGCAGCCAAGACCCTACTAGCGGGGGCGGAACGGGGGAGACCCAGTACTTC,CASSQDPTSGGGTGETQYF
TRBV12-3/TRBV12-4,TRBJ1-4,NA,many,TGTGCCAGCACTCCGGGTCTTTCGGGTGAAAAACTGTTTTTT,CASTPGLSGEKLFF
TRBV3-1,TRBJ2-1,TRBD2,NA,TGTGCCAGCAGCCAACCACTAGCGGGGGCGTACAATGAGCAGTTCTTC,CASSQPLAGAYNEQFF
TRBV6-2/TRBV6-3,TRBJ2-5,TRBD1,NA,TGTGCCAGCAGTTACACGGACAGGGGTCGGGGGGAGACCCAGTACTTC,CASSYTDRGRGETQYF
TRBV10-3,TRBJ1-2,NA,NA,TGTGCCATCAGTGGCGAACGGCCCCTAGTCTATGGCTACACCTTC,CAISGERPLVYGYTF
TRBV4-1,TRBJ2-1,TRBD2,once,TGCGCCAGCAGCCATCCGGGACTAGCGGGAGGGCCGGGTTACAATGAGCAGTTCTTC,CASSHPGLAGGPGYNEQFF
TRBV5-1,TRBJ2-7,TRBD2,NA,TGCGCCAGCAGCTCTGGCGGGGGAGGGTCCTACGAGCAGTACTTC,CASSSGGGGSYEQYF
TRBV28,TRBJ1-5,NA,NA,TGTGCCAGCAGTTTCCAGATCGGGGGTCAGCCCCAGCATTTT,CASSFQIGGQPQHF
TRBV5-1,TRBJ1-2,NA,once,TGCGCCAGCAGCTTAACGGGGGCCGACTATGGCTACACCTTC,CASSLTGADYGYTF
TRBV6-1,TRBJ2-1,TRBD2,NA,TGTGCCAGCAGTGGGGGACTAGCGGGGGGGCCTTATGAGCAGTTCTTC,CASSGGLAGGPYEQFF
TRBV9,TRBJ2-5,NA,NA,TGTGCCAGCAGCGTTCGTCAGACACATGAGACCCAGTACTTC,CASSVRQTHETQYF
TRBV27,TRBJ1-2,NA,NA,TGTGCCAGCAGTTTAGGAGGCTGGGGAGGCTATGGCTACACCTTC,CASSLGGWGGYGYTF
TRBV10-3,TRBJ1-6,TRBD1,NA,TGTGCCATCGGCAACGACAGGGACGGCTCACCCCTCCACTTT,CAIGNDRDGSPLHF
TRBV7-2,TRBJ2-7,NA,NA,TGTGCCAGCAGCTTAGATTTTAGTTGGGGCTACGAGCAGTACTTC,CASSLDFSWGYEQYF
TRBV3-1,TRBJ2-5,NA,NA,TGTGCCAGCAGCCTTTGGCGGGGGACCCAGTACTTC,CASSLWRGTQYF
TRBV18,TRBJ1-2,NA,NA,TGTGCCAGCTCAGAACAGGATAACTATGGCTACACCTTC,CASSEQDNYGYTF
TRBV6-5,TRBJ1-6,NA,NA,TGTGCCAGCAGTTACGGCGGGGGCGAATCGACACCCCTCCACTTT,CASSYGGGESTPLHF
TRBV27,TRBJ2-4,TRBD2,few,TGTGCCAGCAGTTTATCCCTAGCGGGACTAGCCAAAAACATTCAGTACTTC,CASSLSLAGLAKNIQYF